The rows below give T cell receptor beta chains drawn from one sample of a study of shared clonotypes between healthy human individuals. Repertoires were generated with immunoSEQ multiplex PCR, while TCRdb's copy carries only in-frame clones and drops some. The sample holds roughly 2.1 million clones, about 93% seen once. What was sequenced was naive CD8+ T cells from PBMCs. Every receptor here comes from a man between 18 and 35 years old in good health. Some clones in this sample may be carry-over from other donors' samples. Each CDR3 is given with its conserved first and last residue. A D gene is named only where the DNA matches it firmly. Some rows mark clone size as missing; the rest say once, few, many or name a class of expanded clone.

. TRBJ2-6 . TRBV25-1 14 CASRAASGANVLTF TGTGCCAGCAGGGCGGCTTCTGGGGCCAACGTCCTGACTTTC
. TRBJ2-7 TRBD2 TRBV5-1 14 CASSPGLAGYEQYF TGCGCCAGCAGCCCAGGACTAGCGGGCTACGAGCAGTACTTC
. TRBJ2-4 . TRBV9 13 CASSNIGSNIQYF TGTGCCAGCAGCAACATCGGTAGTAACATTCAGTACTTC
. TRBJ2-1 TRBD1 TRBV6-6 15 CASSYLTGVGNEQFF TGTGCCAGCAGTTACCTGACAGGGGTCGGCAATGAGCAGTTCTTC
. TRBJ2-7 TRBD2 TRBV9 15 CASSPGGGRLYEQYF TGTGCCAGCAGCCCCGGGGGGGGGCGTTTGTACGAGCAGTACTTC
. TRBJ1-5 TRBD1 TRBV4-1 15 CASSLLTGGNQPQHF TGCGCCAGCAGCCTGCTGACAGGGGGCAATCAGCCCCAGCATTTT
few TRBJ1-1 . TRBV7-8 11 CASSLWGEAFF TGTGCCAGCAGCTTATGGGGCGAAGCTTTCTTT
. TRBJ2-5 TRBD2 TRBV6-1 18 CASSEALILAGGKETQYF TGTGCCAGCAGTGAAGCGCTTATCTTAGCGGGAGGGAAGGAGACCCAGTACTTC
. TRBJ2-1 . TRBV5-4 14 CASSQPDGEAEQFF TGTGCCAGCAGCCAGCCGGACGGGGAGGCTGAGCAGTTCTTC
. TRBJ2-5 TRBD1 TRBV5-1 15 CASSFEGGLAETQYF TGCGCCAGCAGCTTTGAAGGGGGCCTGGCAGAGACCCAGTACTTC
. TRBJ2-1 . TRBV5-1 14 CASSLGYADNEQFF TGCGCCAGCAGCCTGGGGTACGCGGACAATGAGCAGTTCTTC
. TRBJ1-5 . TRBV5-1 14 CASSPGTLNQPQHF TGCGCCAGCAGCCCCGGGACCCTCAATCAGCCCCAGCATTTT
. TRBJ2-1 TRBD1 TRBV28 17 CASSFLGQGFSYNEQFF TGTGCCAGCAGTTTCCTCGGACAGGGATTTTCCTACAATGAGCAGTTCTTC
. TRBJ2-7 . TRBV27 13 CASRRVGSYEQYF TGTGCCAGCAGGCGGGTTGGGAGCTACGAGCAGTACTTC
. TRBJ2-1 . TRBV4-1 15 CASSQGFPSSNEQFF TGCGCCAGCAGCCAAGGTTTCCCGAGCAGCAATGAGCAGTTCTTC
. TRBJ2-1 . TRBV1 13 CTRTGVTYNEQFF TGCACCAGGACAGGGGTGACTTACAATGAGCAGTTCTTC
few TRBJ1-2 . TRBV28 13 CASSLLTNYGYTF TGTGCCAGCAGTTTGTTGACTAACTATGGCTACACCTTC